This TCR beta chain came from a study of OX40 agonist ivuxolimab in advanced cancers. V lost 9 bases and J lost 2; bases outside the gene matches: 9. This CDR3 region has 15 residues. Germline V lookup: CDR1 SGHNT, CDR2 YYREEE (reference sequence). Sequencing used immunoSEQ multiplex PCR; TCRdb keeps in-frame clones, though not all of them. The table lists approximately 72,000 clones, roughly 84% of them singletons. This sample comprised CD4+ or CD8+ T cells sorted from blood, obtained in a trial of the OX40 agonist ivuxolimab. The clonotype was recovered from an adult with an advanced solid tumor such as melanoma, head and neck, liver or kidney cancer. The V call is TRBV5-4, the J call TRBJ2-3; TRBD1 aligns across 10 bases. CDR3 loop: CATYPGTGDTDTQYF. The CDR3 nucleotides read TGTGCCACCTACCCCGGGACAGGGGACACAGATACGCAGTATTTT.